These T cell receptor beta chains were read from a single sample in a study of cytomegalovirus exposure and HLA in healthy donors. Produced via immunoSEQ multiplex PCR; TCRdb's table is partial and in-frame only. The sample lists about 180,000 clones; 72% were seen once. Specimen: PBMCs. These receptors were taken from a human donor in good health. The CDR3 runs from the conserved cysteine through the conserved F or W. The order of the fields is D gene, J gene, V gene, clone size, CDR3 DNA, CDR3 protein. D genes are given only for firm matches. The listing skips clone size in some rows; elsewhere it reads once, few, many or a size class.

D: .; J: TRBJ1-1; V: TRBV5-1; size: .; DNA: TGCGCCAGCAGCTTGGGTGATACTCGGGGCACTGAAGCTTTCTTT; CDR3: CASSLGDTRGTEAFF
D: .; J: TRBJ1-4; V: TRBV7-6; size: .; DNA: TGTGCCAGCAGCCTAGCCGGGACATCGAGTGAAAAACTGTTTTTT; CDR3: CASSLAGTSSEKLFF
D: .; J: TRBJ1-2; V: TRBV19; size: .; DNA: TGTGCCAGTAGTATGCACAGGGATTTTGGCGGCTACACCTTC; CDR3: CASSMHRDFGGYTF
D: .; J: TRBJ2-1; V: TRBV2; size: .; DNA: TGTGCCAGCAGTGAAGGTATTTCCTACAATGAGCAGTTCTTC; CDR3: CASSEGISYNEQFF
D: TRBD1; J: TRBJ1-2; V: TRBV5-6; size: .; DNA: TGTGCCAGCAGCCCTACGACAGGGACTGGCTACACCTTC; CDR3: CASSPTTGTGYTF
D: TRBD1; J: TRBJ2-7; V: TRBV19; size: .; DNA: TGTGCCAGTAGAAGGACAGGAGACTACGAGCAGTACTTC; CDR3: CASRRTGDYEQYF
D: TRBD1; J: TRBJ2-7; V: TRBV7-3; size: .; DNA: TGTGCCAGCAGCTTGGGGCAGGGGGCGAACGAGCAGTACTTC; CDR3: CASSLGQGANEQYF
D: .; J: TRBJ2-7; V: TRBV11-2; size: .; DNA: TGTGCCAGCAGCCCTGGACAGACCTACGAGCAGTACTTC; CDR3: CASSPGQTYEQYF
D: TRBD2; J: TRBJ2-7; V: TRBV7-6; size: .; DNA: TGTGCCAGCAGCTATAGCGGGGGGCCGACCTACGAGCAGTACTTC; CDR3: CASSYSGGPTYEQYF
D: .; J: TRBJ1-5; V: TRBV6-6; size: .; DNA: TGTGCCAGCAGGTCCCCGGACAGCAATAGCAATCAGCCCCAGCATTTT; CDR3: CASRSPDSNSNQPQHF
D: .; J: TRBJ1-6; V: TRBV12-5; size: .; DNA: TGTGCTAGTGGACCCGACGGAGCCTCCTATAATTCACCCCTCCACTTT; CDR3: CASGPDGASYNSPLHF
D: .; J: TRBJ1-5; V: TRBV9; size: once; DNA: TGTGCCAGCAGCGTAGCGGAGAATCAGCCCCAGCATTTT; CDR3: CASSVAENQPQHF
D: .; J: TRBJ1-2; V: TRBV7-9; size: .; DNA: TGTGCCAGCAGCCATACTAACAGGGCGGATGGCTACACCTTC; CDR3: CASSHTNRADGYTF
D: .; J: TRBJ1-2; V: TRBV6-5; size: .; DNA: TGTGCCAGCAGTTCGGGGTACGGGGGGAAGGAGTATGGCTACACCTTC; CDR3: CASSSGYGGKEYGYTF
D: .; J: TRBJ2-7; V: TRBV4-3; size: .; DNA: TGCGCCAGCAGCCTCGAACAGGGTGCCTACGAGCAGTACTTC; CDR3: CASSLEQGAYEQYF
D: .; J: TRBJ1-1; V: TRBV5-4; size: .; DNA: TGTGCCAGCAGCTCACAGAAGAACACTGAAGCTTTCTTT; CDR3: CASSSQKNTEAFF
D: TRBD2; J: TRBJ2-2; V: TRBV7-3; size: .; DNA: TGTGCCAGCAGCTTAGGACTAGCGGGTCCTACCGGGGAGCTGTTTTTT; CDR3: CASSLGLAGPTGELFF
D: TRBD1; J: TRBJ2-7; V: TRBV4-1; size: few; DNA: TGCGCCAGCAGCCAAGATTTGTCCGGATGGGGACAGGGGGCTTCCTACGAGCAGTACTTC; CDR3: CASSQDLSGWGQGASYEQYF
D: .; J: TRBJ1-1; V: TRBV10-3; size: .; DNA: TGTGCCATCCGACAAGACAGACAGAACGGTGAAGCTTTCTTT; CDR3: CAIRQDRQNGEAFF
D: TRBD1; J: TRBJ1-1; V: TRBV6-5; size: .; DNA: TGTGCCAGCAGTCTAGCGGACAGGGGTGTAGCTTTCTTT; CDR3: CASSLADRGVAFF
D: .; J: TRBJ1-5; V: TRBV27; size: .; DNA: TGTGCCAGCAGTCAATGGGCTTTTAGCAATCAGCCCCAGCATTTT; CDR3: CASSQWAFSNQPQHF
D: .; J: TRBJ2-1; V: TRBV2; size: .; DNA: TGTGCCAGCAATTATGTCGGGAGATCCTACAATGAGCAGTTCTTC; CDR3: CASNYVGRSYNEQFF
D: TRBD1; J: TRBJ1-5; V: TRBV4-1; size: .; DNA: TGCGCCAGCAGCCAACCGGGACAGGGAAGCAATCAGCCCCAGCATTTT; CDR3: CASSQPGQGSNQPQHF
D: TRBD1; J: TRBJ1-2; V: TRBV7-9; size: .; DNA: TGTGCCAGCAGCTTAGCGGACAGGGGATCCTATGGCTACACCTTC; CDR3: CASSLADRGSYGYTF
D: .; J: TRBJ1-2; V: TRBV19; size: once; DNA: TGTGCCAGTCGACAGTATGGCTACACCTTC; CDR3: CASRQYGYTF
D: .; J: TRBJ2-7; V: TRBV9; size: .; DNA: TGTGCCAGCAGCGCAACCGTCCAGGGAAGTAGGGGCGAGCAGTACTTC; CDR3: CASSATVQGSRGEQYF
D: TRBD2; J: TRBJ2-5; V: TRBV7-4; size: .; DNA: TGTGCCAGCAGCTTAAAGGCGATATTGGGAGGGAAAGGGGAGACCCAGTACTTC; CDR3: CASSLKAILGGKGETQYF
D: .; J: TRBJ2-3; V: TRBV27; size: .; DNA: TGTGCCAGCAGGGGGGGGCTCACTACAGATACGCAGTATTTT; CDR3: CASRGGLTTDTQYF
D: .; J: TRBJ1-1; V: TRBV11-2; size: .; DNA: TGTGCCAACCAGGAGAACACTGAAGCTTTCTTT; CDR3: CANQENTEAFF
D: TRBD1; J: TRBJ1-4; V: TRBV9; size: .; DNA: TGTGCCAGCAGCCCGCGACAGGGGGCGAGAAGTGGTGAAAAACTGTTTTTT; CDR3: CASSPRQGARSGEKLFF
D: .; J: TRBJ1-5; V: TRBV28; size: .; DNA: TGTGCCAGCAGTTTAAGAGCTTTTGGAGGGGCCAATCAGCCCCAGCATTTT; CDR3: CASSLRAFGGANQPQHF
D: TRBD1; J: TRBJ1-2; V: TRBV27; size: .; DNA: TGTGCCAGCAGTTTATCAGGTGCAGGGGGTATCTATGGCTACACCTTC; CDR3: CASSLSGAGGIYGYTF
D: .; J: TRBJ2-3; V: TRBV5-1; size: few; DNA: TGCGCCAGCAGCTTAGAGGGGGGGGATACGCAGTATTTT; CDR3: CASSLEGGDTQYF
D: .; J: TRBJ1-2; V: TRBV7-2; size: .; DNA: TGTGCCAGCAGACTGTTCGGGACACCCGCTAACTATGGCTACACCTTC; CDR3: CASRLFGTPANYGYTF
D: TRBD1; J: TRBJ1-2; V: TRBV4-1; size: .; DNA: TGCGCCAGCAGCCAAGTACAGGGGGCGCTGGGCTACACCTTC; CDR3: CASSQVQGALGYTF
D: .; J: TRBJ2-1; V: TRBV5-6; size: .; DNA: TGTGCCAGCAGCTTGGAAGGTGAGCGGTTCTTC; CDR3: CASSLEGERFF
D: TRBD2; J: TRBJ2-3; V: TRBV7-9; size: many; DNA: TGTGCCAGCAGCTTCTTCCCAGCGGGGGGGAAAGATACGCAGTATTTT; CDR3: CASSFFPAGGKDTQYF
D: TRBD1; J: TRBJ2-1; V: TRBV5-1; size: .; DNA: TGCGCCAGCACCCCCCGACAGGGGGATGAGCAGTTCTTC; CDR3: CASTPRQGDEQFF
D: .; J: TRBJ1-1; V: TRBV6-5; size: .; DNA: TGTGCCAGCTGCTATGCGGCACCTGAAGCTTTCTTT; CDR3: CASCYAAPEAFF
D: TRBD1; J: TRBJ2-7; V: TRBV2; size: .; DNA: TGTGCCAGCGTAACAGGGGGGCAATCCTACGAGCAGTACTTC; CDR3: CASVTGGQSYEQYF
D: .; J: TRBJ1-4; V: TRBV9; size: .; DNA: TGTGCCAGCAGCGTAGCCACAGGGCTTAATGAAAAACTGTTTTTT; CDR3: CASSVATGLNEKLFF
D: .; J: TRBJ2-2; V: TRBV7-8; size: few; DNA: TGTGCCAGCAGCTTAAGATCTCTAGCGTACACCGGGGAGCTGTTTTTT; CDR3: CASSLRSLAYTGELFF
D: .; J: TRBJ2-5; V: TRBV25-1; size: .; DNA: TGTGCCAGCAGTCCCGCGCGTGCGGGGGAGACCCAGTACTTC; CDR3: CASSPARAGETQYF
D: .; J: TRBJ2-2; V: TRBV10-1; size: .; DNA: TGCGCCACCCTGTCCCACACCGGGGAGCTGTTTTTT; CDR3: CATLSHTGELFF
D: .; J: TRBJ1-2; V: TRBV9; size: once; DNA: TGTGCCAGCAGCGTAGGGCCGGGGGGCTACACCTTC; CDR3: CASSVGPGGYTF
D: .; J: TRBJ1-4; V: TRBV9; size: .; DNA: TGTGCCAGCAGCGTAGATACAACTAATGAAAAACTGTTTTTT; CDR3: CASSVDTTNEKLFF
D: .; J: TRBJ1-5; V: TRBV27; size: .; DNA: TGTGCCAGCAGTTTCTCCCTCGGGGGCAATCAGCCCCAGCATTTT; CDR3: CASSFSLGGNQPQHF
D: TRBD1; J: TRBJ2-2; V: TRBV7-9; size: few; DNA: TGTGCCAGCAGCTCGACAGGGACCGGGGAGCTGTTTTTT; CDR3: CASSSTGTGELFF
D: TRBD1; J: TRBJ1-1; V: TRBV7-3; size: .; DNA: TGTGCCAGCAGCTTTAACAGGGGGCCAGCTTTCTTT; CDR3: CASSFNRGPAFF
D: .; J: TRBJ2-7; V: TRBV29-1; size: .; DNA: TGCAGCGTTGAAGATCGGACAGCTACCATGCCCTACGAGCAGTACTTC; CDR3: CSVEDRTATMPYEQYF
D: .; J: TRBJ2-1; V: TRBV5-4; size: .; DNA: TGTGCCAGCAGCTTGGAAGCTTACAATGAGCAGTTCTTC; CDR3: CASSLEAYNEQFF
D: .; J: TRBJ2-7; V: TRBV6-5; size: .; DNA: TGTGCCAGCAGTTACTCGACGGGGGTCGAGCAGTACTTC; CDR3: CASSYSTGVEQYF
D: TRBD1; J: TRBJ1-2; V: TRBV30; size: .; DNA: TGTGCCTGGACGGGACAGGGTCTCCTCTATGGCTACACCTTC; CDR3: CAWTGQGLLYGYTF